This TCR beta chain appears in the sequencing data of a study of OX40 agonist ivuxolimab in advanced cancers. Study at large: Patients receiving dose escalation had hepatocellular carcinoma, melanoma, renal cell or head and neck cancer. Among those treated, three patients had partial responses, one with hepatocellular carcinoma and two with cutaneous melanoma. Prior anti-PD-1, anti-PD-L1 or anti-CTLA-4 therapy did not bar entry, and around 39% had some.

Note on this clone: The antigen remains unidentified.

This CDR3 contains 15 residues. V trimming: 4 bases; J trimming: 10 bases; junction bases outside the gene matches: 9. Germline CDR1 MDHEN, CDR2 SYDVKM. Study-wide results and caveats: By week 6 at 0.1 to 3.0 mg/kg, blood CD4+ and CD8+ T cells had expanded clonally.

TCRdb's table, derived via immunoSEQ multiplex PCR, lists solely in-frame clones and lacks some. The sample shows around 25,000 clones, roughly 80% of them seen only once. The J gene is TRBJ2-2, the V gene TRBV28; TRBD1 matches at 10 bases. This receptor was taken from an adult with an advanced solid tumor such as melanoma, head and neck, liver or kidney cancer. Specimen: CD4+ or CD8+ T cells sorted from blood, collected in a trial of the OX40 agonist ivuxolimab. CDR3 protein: CASSSQGQGRAELFF. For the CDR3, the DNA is TGTGCCAGCAGTTCCCAGGGACAGGGGCGGGCGGAGCTGTTTTTT.